The 28 T cell receptor beta chains presented below share a single source sample, sequenced in a study of T-cell reconstitution after alpha-beta-depleted transplantation in children (dated by TCRdb to the mid-2010s). Receptors were amplified or captured by PCR. TCRdb shows the sequencer as Illumina HiSeq 2500. TCR libraries were prepared with molecular barcoding, using unique molecular identifiers to normalize TCRbeta repertoire quantification. TCRdb ran its own pipeline on the public reads, namely fastp trimming at Q25 and MiXCR clone calling, and kept in-frame beta chains. Each CDR3 protein gets just one entry, which takes the most common genes and DNA from the rows behind it. The sample table lists about 460,000 distinct CDR3 sequences, about an eighth of them with a count of one. The leading ten clones occupy 13% to 15% of the sample. This specimen's treatment or condition label, per the study, means: allogeneic hematopoietic cell transplantation with graft depleted of TCRalphabeta T cells and CD19 B cells.

The starting material was PBMCs, mostly from graft donor cells, obtained 180 days after TCRalphabeta/CD19-depleted stem cell transplant. These TCRs come from a female patient aged 2-15 years who had a stem cell transplant for aplastic anemia, so the T cells may come from the graft donor.

This clonotype came up a few times. V gene TRBV12-3 or TRBV12-4 combines with J gene TRBJ2-3; D unclear. With 6 bases removed from V and 1 base from J, the gap between germline ends came to 11 bases. The CDR3 is 14 residues long. CDR3 sequence reads: CASRARSGTDTQYF. The DNA for the CDR3 is TGTGCCAGCAGAGCTAGGAGTGGCACAGATACGCAGTATTTT.

The chain uses TRBV20-1 and TRBJ2-7, with D tentatively TRBD1 or TRBD2 (7 bases each). The length of the CDR3 is 16 residues. CDR1 is DFQATT and CDR2 is SNEGSKA in the germline V gene (reference sequence). Trimming took off 3 bases at V and 0 bases at J, with 18 bases between the two ends. The CDR3 loop reads CSARGGGRGASYEQYF. CDR3 in DNA: TGCAGTGCTAGGGGAGGGGGCAGGGGGGCCTCCTACGAGCAGTACTTC.

The chain combines TRBV20-1 with TRBJ1-4, with TRBD1 as a possible D gene (5 bases). In germline, CDR1 is DFQATT, CDR2 SNEGSKA (reference sequence). This CDR3 is 15 amino acids long. With 4 bases removed from V and 6 bases from J, the gap between germline ends came to 18 bases. CDR3 nucleotide sequence: TGCAGTGCTACGTCCGGAGAAACGACAGATGAAAAACTGTTTTTT. This codes for CSATSGETTDEKLFF.

This clonotype was counted only a few times. This rearrangement joins TRBV6-1 to TRBJ1-1, with 7 bases identical to TRBD1. Germline CDR1 reads MNHNS; CDR2 reads SASEGT. The CDR3 consists of 14 residues. V dropped 5 bases and J dropped 2; count of bases not matched to a gene: 5. This chain's CDR3 is CASSQRDSNTEAFF. The CDR3 DNA reads TGTGCCAGCAGTCAGCGGGACAGCAACACTGAAGCTTTCTTT.

This chain uses TRBV7-2 with TRBJ2-5; D unclear. The CDR3 covers 15 residues. CDR1 and CDR2 from the germline V gene are SGHTA and FQGNSA. The ends were cut back, 1 base at V and 2 bases at J, with 11 bases in the middle. CDR3 DNA: TGTGCCAGCAGCTTAGGTGGACCGATACAAGAGACCCAGTACTTC. As protein: CASSLGGPIQETQYF.

This clonotype occurred a few times. The chain joins TRBV5-6 to TRBJ1-2, with D possibly matching TRBD1 (6 bases). There are 15 residues in the CDR3. Trimming left V 0 bases short and J 8 bases short, with 17 bases between. The germline gives CDR1 SGHDT, CDR2 YYEEEE. The CDR3 region has the DNA TGTGCCAGCAGCTTGGCCCTCCCGGGGGCGAAAGGCTACACCTTC. It encodes CASSLALPGAKGYTF.

This clonotype was picked up a small number of times. The chain links TRBV28 to TRBJ1-2; D is perhaps TRBD1 (5 bases). Trimming removed 6 bases at V and 6 bases at J, with 14 bases between. The germline CDR1 and CDR2 sequences are MDHEN and SYDVKM. This CDR3 is built from 13 residues. The CDR3 loop is CASSTGRANGYTF. Written as DNA, the CDR3 is TGTGCCAGCAGCACGGGCAGGGCCAATGGCTACACCTTC.

V gene TRBV6-1 combines with J gene TRBJ2-1; tentative D call: TRBD1 (6 bases). The CDR3 runs 10 residues. CDR1 and CDR2 from the germline V gene are MNHNS and SASEGT. Deletions cut 10 bases from V and 9 bases from J, with 10 bases between. DNA for the CDR3: TGTGCCACCAGGGGCAGTGAGCAGTTCTTC. Protein: CATRGSEQFF.

This clonotype was seen only a few times. V and J are TRBV20-1 and TRBJ2-7; D unclear. This CDR3 is 16 amino acids long. CDR1 is DFQATT, CDR2 SNEGSKA, per germline (reference sequence). V was cut by 0 bases and J by 2 bases, with 17 bases left in between. The chain's CDR3 is CSARDSLWVHPYEQYF. CDR3 bases: TGCAGTGCTAGAGATTCGCTTTGGGTCCACCCCTACGAGCAGTACTTC.

In its sample, this clonotype was seen a few times. V is TRBV18 and J is TRBJ2-7; D is possibly TRBD1 (6 bases). The V end lost 4 bases, the J end lost 6 bases, and 10 bases lay between the germline ends. CDR1 KGHSH and CDR2 LQKENI come from the germline V gene. The CDR3 consists of 12 residues. This CDR3 reads CASSRTGLEQYV. The CDR3 DNA reads TGTGCCAGCTCACGCACAGGGCTCGAGCAGTACGTC.

V usage is TRBV7-2 and J usage is TRBJ2-7; 13 bases agree with TRBD2. V dropped 7 bases and J dropped 4; count of bases not matched to a gene: 7. CDR1 SGHTA and CDR2 FQGNSA come from the germline V gene. The length of the CDR3 is 15 residues. CDR3 sequence reads: CASTSRTSGSYEQYF. The CDR3 DNA follows: TGTGCCAGCACCTCACGGACTAGCGGGAGTTACGAGCAGTACTTC.

This sequence joins TRBV18 and TRBJ2-7; D unresolved. The CDR3 sequence is 13 residues long. Germline V lookup: CDR1 KGHSH, CDR2 LQKENI. V lost 4 bases and J 4 bases, leaving 11 bases between the germline ends. The CDR3 sequence: CASSLDLAYEQYV. The CDR3 DNA sequence: TGTGCCAGCTCACTAGACCTCGCATACGAGCAGTACGTC.

This clonotype was seen a few times. This rearrangement joins TRBV5-1 to TRBJ1-2, with D unresolved. CDR1 and CDR2 from the germline V gene are SGHRS and YFSETQ. V was trimmed by 4 bases and J by 6 bases, leaving 16 bases between them. This CDR3 is built from 14 residues. The CDR3 protein is CASSRNVDGDGYTF. CDR3 nucleotides: TGCGCCAGCAGCCGGAACGTAGACGGGGATGGCTACACCTTC. Filled out from reference TRBV5-1 and TRBJ1-2, the complete variable domain reads KAGVTQTPRYLIKTRGQQVTLSCSPISGHRSVSWYQQTPGQGLQFLFEYFSETQRNKGNFPGRFSGRQFSNSRSEMNVSTLELGDSALYLCASSRNVDGDGYTFGSGTRLTVV.

This clonotype has ten or more counts. J is TRBJ2-1 and V is TRBV29-1, with D unclear. Between the trimmed V and J ends, which lost 3 bases and 4 bases, there was a span of 7 bases. Per the germline V gene, CDR1 is SQVTM and CDR2 is ANQGSEA. The CDR3 spans 12 residues. The CDR3 coding sequence is TGCAGCGTTGAGGCAGGTTACAATGAGCAGTTCTTC. This codes for CSVEAGYNEQFF.

This clonotype was seen a few times. This chain uses TRBV7-2 with TRBJ1-2, with 12 bases identical to TRBD1. The V and J ends lost 5 bases and 3 bases, in that order; junction bases with no gene match: 10. CDR3 length: 17 amino acids. Looked up from germline, CDR1 is SGHTA and CDR2 is FQGNSA. This chain's CDR3 is CASSPGTGGLWDYGYTF. The CDR3 coding sequence is TGTGCCAGCAGCCCCGGGACAGGGGGCTTGTGGGACTATGGCTACACCTTC.

CDR3 sequence reads: CASSLLTIRPDTQYF. The DNA of the CDR3 is TGTGCCAGCAGCTTATTAACTATCCGCCCAGATACGCAGTATTTT. The V call is TRBV7-2, the J call TRBJ2-3; D is ambiguous. This CDR3 contains 15 residues. Trimming stripped 2 bases from V and 4 bases from J, with 13 bases between. In germline, CDR1 is SGHTA, CDR2 FQGNSA.

At least ten counts were recorded for this clonotype. The germline gene is not matched at one end of the junction; a read error may be the cause. The V and J genes are TRBV29-1 and TRBJ2-1; 9 bases fit TRBD2. This CDR3 has 11 residues. Germline-derived CDR1 and CDR2 are SQVTM and ANQGSEA. The CDR3 coding sequence is TGTGGCGGGAGGGCCATCAATGAGCAGTTCTTC. Residues: CGGRAINEQFF.

The CDR3 DNA is TGTGCCAGCAGCGAGTCAGGGGCTCAGCCCCAGCATTTT. Translated: CASSESGAQPQHF. The V call is TRBV9, the J call TRBJ1-5; TRBD1 might be the D (6 bases). The CDR3 is 13 amino acids. V dropped 3 bases and J dropped 6 bases, with 10 bases sitting between them. Germline-derived CDR1 and CDR2 are SGDLS and YYNGEE.

The chain employs TRBV6-5 and TRBJ2-3, with 7 bases identical to TRBD2. The CDR3 has 16 amino acids. V was pared by 4 bases and J by 4 bases, with 11 bases of the junction left unmatched. CDR1 and CDR2 (germline): MNHEY, SVGAGI. CDR3 sequence: CASSSEWREYADTQYF. DNA of the CDR3: TGTGCCAGCAGTTCTGAATGGCGGGAGTATGCAGATACGCAGTATTTT.

This clonotype was found many times. The chain uses TRBV3-1 and TRBJ1-1, with D hard to call. Germline lookup yields CDR1 LGHDT and CDR2 YNNKEL (reference sequence). CDR3 length equals 12 residues. Between the trimmed V and J ends, which lost 1 base and 8 bases, there was a span of 8 bases. CDR3 protein: CASSQVPGEAFF. The CDR3 DNA follows: TGTGCCAGCAGCCAAGTCCCAGGAGAAGCTTTCTTT.

This clonotype was counted a few times. The chain joins TRBV4-1 to TRBJ2-2, with TRBD2 matching 10 bases. The CDR3 runs to 15 residues. The V and J ends lost 8 bases and 0 bases, in that order; junction bases with no gene match: 3. Germline CDR1 is MGHRA and CDR2 is YSYEKL. CDR3 nucleotide sequence: TGCGCCAGCGCGACTAGCGGGTCGAACACCGGGGAGCTGTTTTTT. As protein: CASATSGSNTGELFF.

The gene calls are TRBV2 and TRBJ2-1, with D perhaps given as TRBD1 or TRBD2 (5 bases each). The V end lost 3 bases, the J end lost 0 bases, and 12 bases lay between the germline ends. The V gene's germline CDR1 is SNHLY and CDR2 FYNNEI. CDR3 length equals 16 residues. The chain's CDR3 is CASSDWGRSSYNEQFF. CDR3 DNA sequence: TGTGCCAGCAGTGATTGGGGACGGAGCTCCTACAATGAGCAGTTCTTC.

This clonotype was seen ten or more times. The chain carries TRBV5-6 and TRBJ2-2; tentatively, D is TRBD1 (5 bases). The CDR3 length is 14 residues. V lost 2 bases, J lost 5 bases, and 10 bases lay in between. The germline V gene has CDR1 SGHDT and CDR2 YYEEEE. The CDR3 DNA reads TGTGCCAGCAGCTTTAGCAGGGTTACCGGGGAGCTGTTTTTT. It translates to CASSFSRVTGELFF. Drawing the rest from reference TRBV5-6 and TRBJ2-2, the complete variable domain is DAGVTQSPTHLIKTRGQQVTLRCSPKSGHDTVSWYQQALGQGPQFIFQYYEEEERQRGNFPDRFSGHQFPNYSSELNVNALLLGDSALYLCASSFSRVTGELFFGEGSRLTVL.

This clonotype was observed a handful of times. The chain is built from TRBV12-3 or TRBV12-4 and TRBJ1-2, with a weak D call TRBD1 (5 bases). This CDR3 spans 13 amino acids. V lost 6 bases and J 4 bases, leaving 12 bases between the germline ends. CDR3 coding DNA: TGTGCCAGCAGCCGGGGCCCCGCCTATGGCTACACCTTC. Residues: CASSRGPAYGYTF.

This clonotype was seen at least ten times. The chain carries TRBV6-5 and TRBJ1-1; the D is unclear. The CDR3 length is 11 residues. Trimming left V 8 bases short and J 2 bases short, with 6 bases between. CDR1 and CDR2 from the germline V gene are MNHEY and SVGAGI. The CDR3 DNA reads as TGTGCCAGCCGTATTAACACTGAAGCTTTCTTT. It translates to CASRINTEAFF.

This clonotype was counted only a few times. This chain links TRBV10-3 with TRBJ2-1; D perhaps matches TRBD2 (6 bases). V lost 5 bases and J 2 bases, leaving 13 bases between the germline ends. Germline loops: CDR1 ENHRY, CDR2 SYGVKD. The CDR3 runs to 15 residues. The CDR3 loop reads CAISSLATTYNEQFF. CDR3 nucleotides: TGTGCCATCAGTTCACTAGCAACTACCTACAATGAGCAGTTCTTC.

V and J are TRBV6-2 or TRBV6-3 and TRBJ2-1; D may be TRBD2 (5 bases). The germline V gene has CDR1 MNHEY and CDR2 SVGEGT. CDR3 length: 13 residues. The V and J ends lost 8 bases and 4 bases respectively, with 12 bases between them. The CDR3 DNA reads TGTGCCAGCCTCGGGGTGAGATACAATGAGCAGTTCTTC. This encodes CASLGVRYNEQFF.

This clonotype turned up a few times. This sequence joins TRBV5-1 and TRBJ2-3, with D uncertain. Germline CDR1 and CDR2: SGHRS and YFSETQ. V was shortened by 0 bases and J by 2 bases, with 10 bases between the two germline ends. The CDR3 is 15 residues long. In DNA form, the CDR3 reads TGCGCCAGCAGCTTGGCCCCCCAGGTCACAGATACGCAGTATTTT. Translating gives CASSLAPQVTDTQYF.